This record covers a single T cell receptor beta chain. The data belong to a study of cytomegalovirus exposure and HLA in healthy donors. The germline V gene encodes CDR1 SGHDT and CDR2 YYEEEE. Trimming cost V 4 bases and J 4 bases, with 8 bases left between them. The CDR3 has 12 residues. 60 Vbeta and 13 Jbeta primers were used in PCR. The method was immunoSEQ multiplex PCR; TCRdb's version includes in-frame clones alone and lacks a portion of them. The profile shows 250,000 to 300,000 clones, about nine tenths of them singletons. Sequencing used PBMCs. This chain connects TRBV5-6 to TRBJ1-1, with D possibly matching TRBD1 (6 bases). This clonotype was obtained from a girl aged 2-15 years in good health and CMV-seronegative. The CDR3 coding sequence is TGTGCCAGCAGCGGGGGCAGCACTGAAGCTTTCTTT. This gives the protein CASSGGSTEAFF.